These 14 T cell receptor beta chains were sequenced from one sample in a study of blood T cells in healthy people across ages. A second about 7 to 12 cycle PCR used barcoded and J-beta primers. TCRdb recomputed calls from the 5' RACE reads with MiXCR, one row per CDR3 protein. This sample has fewer than 800,000 distinct CDR3 sequences, with roughly 21% found just once. The sample was blood. The receptor set was obtained from a man aged 70 or older in good health.

This clonotype appeared a few times. A read error may be the cause here, since a much bigger clone is one base away. Likely a read error: the CDR3 ends without its conserved phenylalanine or tryptophan. The chain is built from TRBV24-1 and TRBJ2-1, with 9 bases matching TRBD2. This CDR3 spans 14 amino acids. V shed 5 bases, J shed 7 bases, and the junction held 5 bases outside the gene matches. The V gene's germline CDR1 is KGHDR and CDR2 SFDVKD. The CDR3 DNA follows: TGTGCCACCAGTGTAACTAGCGGGTTTAATGAGCAGTTCCTC. Amino acid sequence: CATSVTSGFNEQFL.

This clonotype was seen a handful of times. V is TRBV29-1 and J is TRBJ2-5; D is uncertain. Germline V gives CDR1 SQVTM, CDR2 ANQGSEA. This CDR3 has 13 residues. V was cut by 4 bases and J by 5 bases, with 14 bases left in between. The CDR3 protein is CSVAALAIETQYF. The CDR3 DNA is TGCAGCGTTGCCGCCCTGGCTATCGAGACCCAGTACTTC.

Only a few counts were recorded for this clonotype. The chain links TRBV7-9 to TRBJ1-2; no reliable D call. This CDR3 is 13 amino acids long. Germline CDR1 and CDR2: SEHNR and FQNEAQ (reference sequence). The V end lost 3 bases, the J end lost 2 bases, and 7 bases lay between the germline ends. DNA for the CDR3: TGTGCCAGCAGCTTTGGGCGGAACTATGGCTACACCTTC. This codes for CASSFGRNYGYTF.

This clonotype was counted only a few times. It may be a read error: a sequence one base away is much more abundant. The CDR3 nucleotides read TGTGCCAGCAGCGCGGGACAGGAAGAGACCCAGTACTTC. It yields the protein CASSAGQEETQYF. This rearrangement joins TRBV7-3 to TRBJ2-5, with 8 bases lining up with TRBD1. The ends lost 5 bases at V and 3 bases at J; junction bases unmatched: 2. The CDR3 has 13 residues. Germline CDR1 SGHTA, CDR2 FQGTGA.

In this sample, this clonotype turned up many times. This chain connects TRBV7-6 to TRBJ2-7; 11 nucleotides line up with TRBD2. V was pared by 1 base and J by 6 bases, with 8 bases of the junction left unmatched. The germline V gene has CDR1 SGHVS and CDR2 FNYEAQ. The CDR3 has 16 residues. Written as DNA, the CDR3 is TGTGCCAGCAGCTTAGTTTCGGGACTAGCGGACTCCGAGCAGTACTTC. Its protein product is CASSLVSGLADSEQYF.

V gene TRBV14 combines with J gene TRBJ1-6; D possibly corresponds to TRBD1 (6 bases). V dropped 0 bases and J dropped 10 bases, with 10 bases sitting between them. Germline V gives CDR1 SGHDN, CDR2 FVKESK. CDR3 size: 14 residues. The CDR3 region is CASSQDRGYSPLHF. Written as DNA, the CDR3 is TGTGCCAGCAGCCAAGACAGGGGATACTCACCCCTCCACTTT. Supplemented by reference TRBV14 and TRBJ1-6, the full variable domain reads EAGVTQFPSHSVIEKGQTVTLRCDPISGHDNLYWYRRVMGKEIKFLLHFVKESKQDESGMPNNRFLAERTGGTYSTLKVQPAELEDSGVYFCASSQDRGYSPLHFGNGTRLTVT.

This sequence joins TRBV29-1 and TRBJ2-5, with D hard to call. The end of the DNA aligns better with TRBJ2-7, so the J call may be wrong. Germline CDR1 reads SQVTM; CDR2 reads ANQGSEA. CDR3 length: 13 amino acids. CDR3 sequence (DNA): TGCAGCGTTCTTCTCGGCGGTGATCACGAGCAGTACTTC. It codes for CSVLLGGDHEQYF.

A few counts support this clonotype. This sequence joins TRBV18 and TRBJ1-1; D is possibly TRBD1 (5 bases). Trimming pared 2 bases from V and 3 bases from J, leaving 19 bases between. The length of the CDR3 is 17 residues. Germline values: CDR1 KGHSH, CDR2 LQKENI. CDR3 region: CASSPITGGLGDTEAFF. The CDR3 DNA follows: TGTGCCAGCTCACCAATTACGGGAGGCCTGGGGGACACTGAAGCTTTCTTT.

This clonotype has ten or more counts. This chain uses TRBV11-2 with TRBJ2-1; 8 bases are shared with TRBD1. The CDR3 is 15 amino acids. Trimming at V came to 1 base and at J to 3 bases, leaving 2 bases not matched to a gene. From germline, CDR1 is SGHAT and CDR2 FQNNGV. CDR3 sequence: CASSLVGTGYNEQFF. For the CDR3, the DNA is TGTGCCAGCAGCTTAGTTGGGACAGGCTACAATGAGCAGTTCTTC.

The gene calls are TRBV29-1 and TRBJ2-3, with D hard to call. Germline V gene data show CDR1 as SQVTM and CDR2 as ANQGSEA. V was cut by 7 bases and J by 0 bases, with 11 bases left in between. CDR3 size: 13 residues. CDR3 sequence (DNA): TGCAGCGGGCAGGAGACTAGCACAGATACGCAGTATTTT. It specifies CSGQETSTDTQYF.

The rearrangement uses TRBV5-1 and TRBJ1-1, with 10 bases matching TRBD1. CDR3 length equals 14 residues. Germline V gives CDR1 SGHRS, CDR2 YFSETQ. J gave up 5 bases and V 3 bases, and 4 bases lay outside the gene matches. The CDR3 here is CASSSGTGETEAFF. The CDR3 coding sequence is TGCGCCAGCAGCTCTGGGACAGGGGAAACTGAAGCTTTCTTT.

The V call is TRBV7-2, the J call TRBJ2-3; tentatively, D is TRBD2 (6 bases). Germline lookup yields CDR1 SGHTA and CDR2 FQGNSA. V was cut by 3 bases and J by 0 bases, with 10 bases left in between. CDR3 length: 15 amino acids. This chain's CDR3 is CASSLAGLSTDTQYF. The CDR3 nucleotides read TGTGCCAGCAGCTTGGCGGGACTTAGCACAGATACGCAGTATTTT.

The chain uses TRBV5-1 and TRBJ2-5, with 8 bases fitting TRBD2. V shed 6 bases, J shed 3 bases, and the junction held 10 bases outside the gene matches. CDR1 is SGHRS and CDR2 is YFSETQ in the germline V gene. The CDR3 runs 15 residues. CDR3 region: CASKASGRPEETQYF. CDR3 nucleotide sequence: TGCGCCAGCAAAGCTAGCGGGCGGCCGGAAGAGACCCAGTACTTC.

The genes are TRBV6-2 or TRBV6-3 and TRBJ2-5; D is unclear. The DNA end lines up better with TRBJ2-1; the J call may be wrong. The CDR3 spans 15 residues. Per the germline V gene, CDR1 is MNHEY and CDR2 is SVGEGT. For the CDR3, the DNA is TGTGCCAGCAGTCTCCAGCTTTCCCTGCCTGGTGAGCAGTTCTTC. This codes for CASSLQLSLPGEQFF.